The clone carrying this T cell receptor (beta chain) was seen only a few times. No antigen is known for it. The ends lost 8 bases at V and 6 bases at J; junction bases unmatched: 4. CDR1 SNHLY and CDR2 FYNNEI come from the germline V gene. CDR3 length: 13 amino acids. For TCR beta, libraries came from quantitative 5'-RACE with molecular barcodes. Using its own MiXCR run on the 5' RACE reads, TCRdb lists one record per CDR3 protein. The top ten hold 0.61% of the sample, which has approximately 240,000 distinct CDR3 sequences, roughly a quarter seen once. This sample is part of a study of CD8 T cells in ankylosing spondylitis. Notes on the study in general: Within matched ankylosing spondylitis synovial fluid, disease-linked clones were reportedly significantly enriched. Relatively scarce in peripheral blood, disease-linked clones were CD8+. A number of the motif variants had already been described in reactive arthritis synovial fluid and blood.

This sequence joins TRBV2 and TRBJ1-4; 9 bases are a match to TRBD1. Sample: blood, either unsorted or a sorted T cell fraction (not recorded which). The source is a male donor with ankylosing spondylitis or in good health (not recorded which). The CDR3 spells CASAGTGYEKLFF. The CDR3 DNA sequence: TGTGCCAGCGCCGGGACAGGGTATGAAAAACTGTTTTTT.